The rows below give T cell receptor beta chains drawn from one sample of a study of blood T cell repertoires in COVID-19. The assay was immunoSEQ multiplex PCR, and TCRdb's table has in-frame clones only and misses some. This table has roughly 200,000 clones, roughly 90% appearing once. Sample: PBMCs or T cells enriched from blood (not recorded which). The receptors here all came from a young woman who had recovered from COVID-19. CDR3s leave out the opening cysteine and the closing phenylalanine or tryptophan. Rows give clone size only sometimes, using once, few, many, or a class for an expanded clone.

CDR3 protein: ASSSMTGAGNTIY; V gene: TRBV7-2; CDR3 length: 13; clone size: -
CDR3 protein: AISEVLAGTTDTQY; V gene: TRBV10-3; CDR3 length: 14; clone size: -
CDR3 protein: ASSLTSQPFSYEQY; V gene: TRBV5-1; CDR3 length: 14; clone size: -
CDR3 protein: ASSYSRRTNTGELF; V gene: TRBV6-5; CDR3 length: 14; clone size: few
CDR3 protein: ASSYRGGRGTEAF; V gene: TRBV6-2/TRBV6-3; CDR3 length: 13; clone size: -
CDR3 protein: ASSLRGITNEKLF; V gene: TRBV7-6; CDR3 length: 13; clone size: -
CDR3 protein: ASSLAGGEQY; V gene: TRBV7-2; CDR3 length: 10; clone size: -
CDR3 protein: ASRSGHGPYEQY; V gene: TRBV7-2; CDR3 length: 12; clone size: -
CDR3 protein: ASSQSWGDEQY; V gene: TRBV23-1; CDR3 length: 11; clone size: few
CDR3 protein: ASSGQVAGATDTQY; V gene: TRBV5-1; CDR3 length: 14; clone size: few
CDR3 protein: ASSQDTGQTNYGYT; V gene: TRBV3-1/TRBV3-2; CDR3 length: 14; clone size: -
CDR3 protein: ASSQDGGQPYNEQF; V gene: TRBV4-3; CDR3 length: 14; clone size: -
CDR3 protein: SGLGQEGYT; V gene: TRBV29-1; CDR3 length: 9; clone size: -
CDR3 protein: ASSSSSGGYYNEQF; V gene: TRBV27; CDR3 length: 14; clone size: -
CDR3 protein: ASSLRVGSHQPQH; V gene: TRBV6-5; CDR3 length: 13; clone size: -
CDR3 protein: ATHSSASRTDTQY; V gene: TRBV10-3; CDR3 length: 13; clone size: once
CDR3 protein: ASSQSGNTEAF; V gene: TRBV4-1; CDR3 length: 11; clone size: once
CDR3 protein: ASSERGAEAF; V gene: TRBV6-1; CDR3 length: 10; clone size: -
CDR3 protein: ASSGGEGGGTQY; V gene: TRBV5-6; CDR3 length: 12; clone size: -
CDR3 protein: ASSLKIRVQETQY; V gene: TRBV5-1; CDR3 length: 13; clone size: -
CDR3 protein: ASSPSGGDEQF; V gene: TRBV7-3; CDR3 length: 11; clone size: -
CDR3 protein: ASSLEGGYGYT; V gene: TRBV5-1; CDR3 length: 11; clone size: -
CDR3 protein: ASSPTSGGSHEQY; V gene: TRBV18; CDR3 length: 13; clone size: -
CDR3 protein: ASSVTGDGYT; V gene: TRBV25-1; CDR3 length: 10; clone size: -
CDR3 protein: ASSPNPGAYEQY; V gene: TRBV3-1/TRBV3-2; CDR3 length: 12; clone size: -
CDR3 protein: ASSEDKNYGYT; V gene: TRBV18; CDR3 length: 11; clone size: -
CDR3 protein: ASSYSPTGAVYEQY; V gene: TRBV6-2/TRBV6-3; CDR3 length: 14; clone size: -
CDR3 protein: ASRPNTGIYNEKLF; V gene: TRBV7-9; CDR3 length: 14; clone size: -
CDR3 protein: ASSLTRVSEQY; V gene: TRBV5-4; CDR3 length: 11; clone size: -
CDR3 protein: ASSWSGFGTDTQY; V gene: TRBV9; CDR3 length: 13; clone size: -
CDR3 protein: ASSPSGTGGYQPQH; V gene: TRBV16; CDR3 length: 14; clone size: -
CDR3 protein: ASSADRDTPARYGYT; V gene: TRBV9; CDR3 length: 15; clone size: -
CDR3 protein: ASSLVAVQETQY; V gene: TRBV7-2; CDR3 length: 12; clone size: -
CDR3 protein: SASRTSGYEQY; V gene: TRBV20-1; CDR3 length: 11; clone size: -
CDR3 protein: ASIDYRDRGLRGYGYT; V gene: TRBV7-9; CDR3 length: 16; clone size: once
CDR3 protein: ASSVATGGVEGYT; V gene: TRBV9; CDR3 length: 13; clone size: -
CDR3 protein: ASSLATDRVETQY; V gene: TRBV7-2; CDR3 length: 13; clone size: -
CDR3 protein: ATSRTLAGFTDTQY; V gene: TRBV15; CDR3 length: 14; clone size: -
CDR3 protein: ASSQSPTVPQH; V gene: TRBV6-2/TRBV6-3; CDR3 length: 11; clone size: -
CDR3 protein: ASRPPTGENSPLH; V gene: TRBV7-2; CDR3 length: 13; clone size: -
CDR3 protein: ASSLDLAGGLNEQF; V gene: TRBV5-4; CDR3 length: 14; clone size: once
CDR3 protein: ASSRTGLSAEAF; V gene: TRBV7-6; CDR3 length: 12; clone size: -
CDR3 protein: ASTPLAGKRTDTQY; V gene: TRBV11-2; CDR3 length: 14; clone size: -
CDR3 protein: ASSPTGQGYSPLH; V gene: TRBV5-6; CDR3 length: 13; clone size: -
CDR3 protein: ASSRQGSSYNSPLH; V gene: TRBV3-1/TRBV3-2; CDR3 length: 14; clone size: -
CDR3 protein: ASSIGQGTLGEQY; V gene: TRBV19; CDR3 length: 13; clone size: -
CDR3 protein: ASSQEYSHFGTEAF; V gene: TRBV4-1; CDR3 length: 14; clone size: few
CDR3 protein: ASSYSQGYTEAF; V gene: TRBV27; CDR3 length: 12; clone size: once
CDR3 protein: ASSNLGSTEAF; V gene: TRBV19; CDR3 length: 11; clone size: -
CDR3 protein: ASSHDRGYYNEQF; V gene: TRBV4-3; CDR3 length: 13; clone size: -
CDR3 protein: ASSQELPTATSTDTQY; V gene: TRBV4-2; CDR3 length: 16; clone size: -
CDR3 protein: ASSFHPAGSNTGELF; V gene: TRBV28; CDR3 length: 15; clone size: -
CDR3 protein: ASSWTGGSADSYEQY; V gene: TRBV7-2; CDR3 length: 15; clone size: -
CDR3 protein: ASSLTGQGNSPLH; V gene: TRBV5-1; CDR3 length: 13; clone size: -
CDR3 protein: ATSRDGPRAKEPQH; V gene: TRBV15; CDR3 length: 14; clone size: -
CDR3 protein: ASSVTGGLPSTEAF; V gene: TRBV6-4; CDR3 length: 14; clone size: -
CDR3 protein: ASSDGILNYGYT; V gene: TRBV2; CDR3 length: 12; clone size: -
CDR3 protein: ASSYGGQGYGYT; V gene: TRBV6-5; CDR3 length: 12; clone size: -